The TCR beta chain described here comes from a study of T-cell reconstitution after alpha-beta-depleted transplantation in children. Unique molecular identifiers were built into the TCRbeta library. TCRdb reprocessed the PCR reads with MiXCR, giving one entry per CDR3 protein. The sample contains some 100,000 distinct CDR3 sequences, around a quarter of which appear only once. Germline CDR1 is SGHAT and CDR2 is FQNNGV. The V and J ends lost 6 bases and 1 base respectively, with 16 bases between them. The CDR3 contains 15 residues. This sequence originates from a boy under 10 years old with acute lymphoblastic leukemia, due to receive a stem cell transplant. Sequencing was performed on PBMCs, taken before TCRalphabeta/CD19-depleted stem cell transplant. The V call is TRBV11-2, the J call TRBJ2-7, with a weak D call TRBD2 (6 bases). The CDR3 is CASRRRAEGSYEQYF. The CDR3 coding sequence is TGTGCCAGCAGACGTAGGGCGGAGGGTTCCTACGAGCAGTACTTC.